The rows below give T cell receptor beta chains drawn from one sample of a study of shared clonotypes between healthy human individuals. Measured with immunoSEQ multiplex PCR; TCRdb has only the in-frame clones, and not every one. Of roughly 2.2 million clones in the sample, more than 85% were seen once. Sequenced input: naive CD4+ T cells from PBMCs. The receptors derive from a man aged 18 to 30 in good health. Some clones in this sample may be carry-over from other donors' samples. CDR3s include the opening cysteine and the closing phenylalanine or tryptophan. A D gene is named only where the DNA matches it firmly. Clone size is stated in some rows and not others, as once, few, many or a class when expanded.

d_gene: TRBD1
j_gene: TRBJ1-5
v_gene: TRBV10-3
abundance: NA
CDR3nt: TGTGCCATCAGTGCTACCGGGACAGGTTATAGCAATCAGCCCCAGCATTTT
CDR3aa: CAISATGTGYSNQPQHF

d_gene: TRBD2
j_gene: TRBJ2-7
v_gene: TRBV28
abundance: once
CDR3nt: TGTGCCAGCCTATTTAGCGGGAGGGCCCACGAGCAGTACTTC
CDR3aa: CASLFSGRAHEQYF

d_gene: NA
j_gene: TRBJ1-1
v_gene: TRBV6-5
abundance: once
CDR3nt: TGTGCCAGCAGTTACTGGGCGACGGTCAACACTGAAGCTTTCTTT
CDR3aa: CASSYWATVNTEAFF

d_gene: TRBD2
j_gene: TRBJ2-5
v_gene: TRBV5-1
abundance: NA
CDR3nt: TGCGCCAGCAGCGCCGGACTAGCGGGAGTTCATTACCAAGAGACCCAGTACTTC
CDR3aa: CASSAGLAGVHYQETQYF

d_gene: NA
j_gene: TRBJ1-2
v_gene: TRBV9
abundance: NA
CDR3nt: TGTGCCAGCAGCGTAGCCCGGACGGATTACTATGGCTACACCTTC
CDR3aa: CASSVARTDYYGYTF

d_gene: NA
j_gene: TRBJ2-1
v_gene: TRBV11-3
abundance: NA
CDR3nt: TGTGCCAGCAGCTTGTCGGGTGAGCAGTTCTTC
CDR3aa: CASSLSGEQFF

d_gene: NA
j_gene: TRBJ2-5
v_gene: TRBV5-1
abundance: NA
CDR3nt: TGCGCCAGCAGCTTGGTAACGGGGGGCGAAGAGACCCAGTACTTC
CDR3aa: CASSLVTGGEETQYF

d_gene: NA
j_gene: TRBJ1-1
v_gene: TRBV18
abundance: NA
CDR3nt: TGTGCCAGCTCACCCCAAAGGGACAACACTGAAGCTTTCTTT
CDR3aa: CASSPQRDNTEAFF

d_gene: TRBD2
j_gene: TRBJ2-5
v_gene: TRBV29-1
abundance: NA
CDR3nt: TGCAGCGAAAAGAGCGGGAGTGGGAGGGAGACCCAGTACTTC
CDR3aa: CSEKSGSGRETQYF

d_gene: NA
j_gene: TRBJ2-7
v_gene: TRBV7-8
abundance: once
CDR3nt: TGTGCCAGCAGCAGTAACAGGGGAGGCGAGCAGTACTTC
CDR3aa: CASSSNRGGEQYF